The present entry profiles one TCR beta chain with its context. A J-beta primer mix and a sample-barcoded 5' primer were used in a second PCR of roughly 7 to 12 cycles. TCRdb reanalysed the 5' RACE reads using MiXCR and keeps one entry per CDR3 protein. Of approximately 800,000 distinct CDR3 sequences in the sample, 50% to 65% were seen once. This CDR3 spans 13 amino acids. Germline V CDR1 and CDR2: LGHDT, YNNKEL (reference sequence). V gave up 1 base and J gave up 8 bases, with 9 bases separating them. This entry comes from a study of blood T cells in healthy people across ages. The origin of this receptor is a man aged 80 or over in good health. The sequencing sample was made of blood. This sequence joins TRBV3-1 and TRBJ2-4; D gene unclear. The chain's CDR3 is CASSQAGSDIQYF. The CDR3 bases are TGTGCCAGCAGCCAAGCTGGGTCGGACATTCAGTACTTC. The entire variable domain, with the rest obtained from reference TRBV3-1 and TRBJ2-4, is as follows: DTAVSQTPKYLVTQMGNDKSIKCEQNLGHDTMYWYKQDSKKFLKIMFSYNNKELIINETVPNRFSPKSPDKAHLNLHINSLELGDSAVYFCASSQAGSDIQYFGAGTRLSVL.